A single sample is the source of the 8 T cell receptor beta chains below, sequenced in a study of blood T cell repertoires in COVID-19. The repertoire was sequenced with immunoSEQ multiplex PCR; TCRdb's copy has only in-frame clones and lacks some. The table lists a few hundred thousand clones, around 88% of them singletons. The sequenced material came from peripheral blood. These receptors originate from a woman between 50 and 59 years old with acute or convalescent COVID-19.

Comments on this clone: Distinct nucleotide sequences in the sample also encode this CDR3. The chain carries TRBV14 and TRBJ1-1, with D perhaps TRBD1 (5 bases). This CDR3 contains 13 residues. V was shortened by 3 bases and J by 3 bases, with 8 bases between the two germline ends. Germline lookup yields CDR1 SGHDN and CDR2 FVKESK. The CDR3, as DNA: TGTGCCAGCAGCCAGAGCAGGGACACTGAAGCTTTCTTT. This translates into CASSQSRDTEAFF.

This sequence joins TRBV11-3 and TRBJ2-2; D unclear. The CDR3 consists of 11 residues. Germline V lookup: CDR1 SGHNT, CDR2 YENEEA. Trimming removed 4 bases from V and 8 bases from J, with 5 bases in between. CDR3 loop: CASSSRGELFF. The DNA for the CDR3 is TGTGCCAGCAGCTCCCGGGGGGAGCTGTTTTTT.

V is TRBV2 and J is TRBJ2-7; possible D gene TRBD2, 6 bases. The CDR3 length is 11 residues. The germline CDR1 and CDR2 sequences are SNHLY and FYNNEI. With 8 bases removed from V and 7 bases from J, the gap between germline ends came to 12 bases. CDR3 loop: CASPGSREQYV. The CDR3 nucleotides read TGTGCCAGCCCCGGGAGTCGGGAGCAGTACGTC.

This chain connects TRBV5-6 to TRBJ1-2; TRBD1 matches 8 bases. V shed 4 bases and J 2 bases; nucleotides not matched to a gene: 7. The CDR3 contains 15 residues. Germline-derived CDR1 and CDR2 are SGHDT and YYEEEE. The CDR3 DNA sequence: TGTGCCAGCAGCCCCAGGGACAGGCGAAACTATGGCTACACCTTC. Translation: CASSPRDRRNYGYTF.

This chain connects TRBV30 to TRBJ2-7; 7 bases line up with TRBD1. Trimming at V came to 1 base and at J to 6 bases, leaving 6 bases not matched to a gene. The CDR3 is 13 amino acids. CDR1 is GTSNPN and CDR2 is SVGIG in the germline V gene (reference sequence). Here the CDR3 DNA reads TGTGCCTGGAGTGAGGACAGGTGGGGCGAGCAGTACTTC. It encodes CAWSEDRWGEQYF.

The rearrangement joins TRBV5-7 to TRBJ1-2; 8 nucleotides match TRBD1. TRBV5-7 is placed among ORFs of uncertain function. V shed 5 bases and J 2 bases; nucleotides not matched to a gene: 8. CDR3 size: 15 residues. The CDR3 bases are TGTGCCAGCAGACATTTTAGGACAGGGAACTATGGCTACACCTTC. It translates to CASRHFRTGNYGYTF.

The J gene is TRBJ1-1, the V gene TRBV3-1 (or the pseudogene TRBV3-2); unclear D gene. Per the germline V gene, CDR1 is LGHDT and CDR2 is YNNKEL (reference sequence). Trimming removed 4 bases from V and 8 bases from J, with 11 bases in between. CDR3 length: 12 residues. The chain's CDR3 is CASSPPGGEAFF. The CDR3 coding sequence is TGTGCCAGCAGCCCGCCGGGAGGGGAAGCTTTCTTT.

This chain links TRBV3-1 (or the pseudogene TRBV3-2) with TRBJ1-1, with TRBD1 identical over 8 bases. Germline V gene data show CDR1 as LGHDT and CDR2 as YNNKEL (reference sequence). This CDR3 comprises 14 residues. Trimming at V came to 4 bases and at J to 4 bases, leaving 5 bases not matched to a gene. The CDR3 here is CASSLNDRGTEAFF. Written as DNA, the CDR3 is TGTGCCAGCAGCCTTAACGACAGGGGCACTGAAGCTTTCTTT.